This T cell receptor beta chain was observed in a study of tumor and adjacent non-tumor tissue in lung cancer (dated by TCRdb to the late 2010s). Turning to the overall study: The cohort included around eleven adenocarcinoma, 2 squamous cell carcinoma and 1 small cell lung cancer patients. For each patient, one tumor sample and one normal lung sample were taken, giving a few dozen paired specimens that underwent TCRbeta CDR3 sequencing. The roughly 15 enrolled patients, of whom around ten were men and 5 were women, were aged roughly 31 to 85 years and were diagnosed with TNM stage I to III disease. Sequencing generated a total of approximately 130 million productive TCRbeta reads, averaging roughly 3.9 million reads per sample. Using bulk TCRbeta repertoires from over twelve lung cancer patients, the study set lung tumor tissue side by side with matched distant non-tumor lung tissue.

Points the paper makes about the study in general: TCR diversity was significantly higher in younger patients, and higher tumor TCR diversity was associated with shorter overall and disease-free survival. The top 100 clones made up a significantly larger cumulative share of the repertoire in normal lung than in tumor tissue. The sequencing platform is not named in the methods, and unique molecular identifiers are not mentioned. Tumor tissue showed significantly higher TCR diversity (inverse Simpson) than normal lung tissue, at around 450 vs 150 (P = 0.0075, Mann-Whitney U test). With only approximately 15 patients in the cohort, the authors noted that larger samples and more detailed clinical data are needed. Because peripheral blood was not sequenced, the blood TCRbeta repertoires of the lung cancer patients in the study went unexamined.

The CDR3 spans 12 residues, from the cysteine through the phenylalanine. CDR3 DNA only is kept here, 36 bases in frame from base 1. Sequences SQVTM (CDR1) and ANQGSEA (CDR2) are obtained from the germline V gene. A distance of 16 bases separates the germline ends of V and J, which lose 6 bases and 7 bases respectively. A few counts support this clonotype. It lacks a known antigen. A read error may be the cause here, since a much bigger clone is one base away. The library was prepared using multiplex PCR. TCRdb names Illumina HiSeq 2500 as the instrument used. TCRbeta libraries were constructed through three rounds of nested PCR with primers (Table S4) according to protocols adapted from ARM-PCR. Before sequencing, PCR products in the 200-500 bp range were cut out of the gel and cleaned up using the QIAquick gel extraction kit. The study's processing was this. Trimmomatic was used to clean the reads, FLASH merged the cleaned reads into complete CDR3 sequences, and MiTCR assigned the sequences to V(D)J germline segments. Clonal diversity was calculated as the inverse Simpson's index using VDJtools. A read counted as productive if the sequence was in-frame and lacked a premature stop codon. TCRdb handled the public reads itself, with Q25 trimming in fastp and clone calling in MiXCR, and kept productive beta chains. Each CDR3 protein gets just one entry, which takes the most common genes and DNA from the rows behind it. TCRdb, rather than the study authors, made the V and J calls. Counted in this sample were more than 85,000 distinct CDR3 sequences; about 61% of them appeared once. Clones ranked in the top ten supply around 20% of the sample.

Bulk unsorted tissue served as the source for RNA extraction, and RNA quality was assessed using a NanoDrop ND-1000 and an Agilent 2100. Distant non-tumor tissue taken more than 3 cm from the tumor edge was used as the normal lung sample. Newly diagnosed lung cancer patients without prior chemotherapy who had been admitted for thoracic surgery in China between August and November 2014 were enrolled as donors. The study excluded patients who had received radiotherapy or chemotherapy before or who had another cancer at the same time. Pieces of surgical tissue measuring roughly 1-2.1 cm3 were kept in RNAlater solution and held at -80 degrees C until needed.

Sequencing input: distant non-tumor lung tissue. The sequence came from a man in his fifties or sixties with non-small cell lung cancer. This chain joins TRBV29-1 to TRBJ2-7; the D gene could be either TRBD1 or TRBD2, each agreeing at 5 bases. The CDR3 region: CSVLTGTEEQYF. The DNA is TGCAGCGTCCTAACGGGGACGGAGGAGCAGTACTTC.